The text below deals with one T cell receptor (beta chain). What this receptor recognizes is not known. No clone much larger than this one lies a single base away; base qualities are absent. The sample's time point label, decoded: baseline pretreatment blood. Per the publication, the treatment or condition label means: 15 Gy SBRT to primary tumor, nephrectomy 4 weeks later. To follow tumor-enriched clonotypes, peripheral blood was collected serially from radiation-treated patients at baseline and again at 2 weeks and 4 weeks after SBRT. Renal cell carcinoma with clear cell pathology was present in all patients. The QIAamp DNA Blood Mini Kit (Qiagen) was used to prepare genomic DNA for TCR sequencing. Samples were included in the analyses only if all quality control checks were passed. Trimmed from V: 2 bases; trimmed from J: 3 bases; junction bases lacking a gene match: 3. The CDR3 spans 15 residues, from the cysteine through the phenylalanine. The sequence is cut down to CDR3 DNA, 45 bases in frame from base 1. CDR1 and CDR2 (LGHNA, YNFKEQ) derive from the germline V gene.

TCR beta libraries were generated from genomic DNA with the immunoSEQ kit, following the manufacturer's recommendations. For library preparation, a first multiplex PCR was performed with proprietary primers, followed by a second PCR in which unique barcodes were added, and bead cleanups were performed after each round. Each sample batch included a kit-provided positive control reaction and a negative control reaction. The final libraries underwent checking on an Agilent 4200 TapeStation D1000 ScreenTape, volumetric pooling, and quantification by qPCR. An Illumina NextSeq500 fitted with a MidOutput 150-cycle cartridge performed the sequencing, running 156 Read1 cycles and 15 Index1 cycles with the kit's custom primers. The pooled library was loaded at roughly 0.96 pM, with a 20% PhiX control spiked in. As for how the authors treated the data: The vendor-processed data were analyzed in R, and a clonotype was defined as all T cells that share the same CDR3 nucleotide sequence. For clone abundance analyses, frequencies were normalized to the 10,000 most abundant clones in each sample. Public T cell clones, which averaged fewer than five per sample, were removed prior to analysis. A difference in abundance of at least 32-fold between compartments was used to define tumor-enriched and baseline blood-enriched clonotypes. Clonotypes expanded or contracted between blood time points were identified with a beta-binomial differential abundance model. Tumor-blood repertoire similarity was measured with the Baroni-Urbani and Buser coefficient, and group comparisons used two-tailed Wilcoxon tests in R. Sourced from immuneACCESS, this table was stored by TCRdb with only in-frame sequences that have V and J called. A share of the clones is absent; for the studies checked, an unresolved V gene accounts for under half, and the remainder has no known explanation. That table supplies the V and J calls and clone size; D and trimming were determined from the DNA. The sample yields 130,000 or so clones; 88% were counted once. Of the sample, around 12% is held by the ten largest clones.

The sample originates from a study of radiation and T cells in renal cell carcinoma (dated by TCRdb to 2019 to 2021). Some background on the complete study: The samples were obtained from a clinical trial, where primary renal cell carcinomas were treated with 15 Gy stereotactic body radiation therapy and then removed by nephrectomy 4 weeks afterward. A total of roughly 53 samples underwent TCR beta sequencing, made up of some 26 tumors and roughly 27 peripheral blood samples. In the approximately 58 samples combined, some 4,000,000 unique CDR3 nucleotide sequences were found, encoding about 2,700,000 unique CDR3 amino acid sequences. Study-wide findings and limitations: Tracking of blood repertoire dynamics stopped at approximately four weeks after treatment, with no follow-up past that point. Effects of radiation dose or scheduling on the TCR repertoire could not be addressed with the single-armed trial design. No pretreatment tumor biopsies were available, so the baseline intratumoral presence of clonotypes could not be determined. In blood, the top tumor clonotypes increased between baseline and 2 weeks post-radiation and then shrank by 4 weeks, which suggests that tumor-resident clones expanded only transiently.

The material was blood, obtained from a patient whose treatment included radiotherapy and nephrectomy. The receptor chain draws on TRBV4-2 and TRBJ2-7; TRBD2 fits 11 bases in the junction. This receptor was taken from a woman in her forties or fifties with renal cell carcinoma. The CDR3 protein is CASSQNLAGGYEQYF. Here is the DNA: TGTGCCAGCAGCCAAAATCTAGCGGGGGGCTACGAGCAGTACTTC.